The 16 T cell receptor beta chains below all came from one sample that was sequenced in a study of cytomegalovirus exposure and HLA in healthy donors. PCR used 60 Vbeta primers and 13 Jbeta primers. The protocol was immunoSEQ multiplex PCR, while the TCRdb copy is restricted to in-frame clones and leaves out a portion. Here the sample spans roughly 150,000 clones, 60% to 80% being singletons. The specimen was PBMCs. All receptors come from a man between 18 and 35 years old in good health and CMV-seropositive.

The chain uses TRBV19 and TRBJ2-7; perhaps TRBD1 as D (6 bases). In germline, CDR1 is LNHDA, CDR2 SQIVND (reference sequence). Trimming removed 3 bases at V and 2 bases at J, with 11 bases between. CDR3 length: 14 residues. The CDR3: CASSMSRGPYEQYF. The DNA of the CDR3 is TGTGCCAGTAGTATGAGCAGGGGCCCCTACGAGCAGTACTTC.

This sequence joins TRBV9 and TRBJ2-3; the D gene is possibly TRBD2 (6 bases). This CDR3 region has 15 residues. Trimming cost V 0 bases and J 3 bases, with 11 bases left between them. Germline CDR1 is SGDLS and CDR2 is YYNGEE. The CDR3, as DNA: TGTGCCAGCAGCGTAGTGGAGGGAGTAACAGATACGCAGTATTTT. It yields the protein CASSVVEGVTDTQYF.

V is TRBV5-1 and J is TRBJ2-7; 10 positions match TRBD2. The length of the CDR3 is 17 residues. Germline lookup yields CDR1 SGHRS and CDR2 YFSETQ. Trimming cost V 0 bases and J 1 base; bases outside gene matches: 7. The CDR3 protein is CASSLGLAGDGSYEQYF. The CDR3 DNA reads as TGCGCCAGCAGCTTGGGCCTAGCGGGAGATGGTTCCTACGAGCAGTACTTC.

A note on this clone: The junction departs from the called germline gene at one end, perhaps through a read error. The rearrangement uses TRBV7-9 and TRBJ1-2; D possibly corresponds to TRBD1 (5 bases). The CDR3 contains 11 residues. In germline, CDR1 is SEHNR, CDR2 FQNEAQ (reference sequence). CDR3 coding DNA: TGTTCCAGCAGCTTAGCGGCAGGGTATACCTTC. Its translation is CSSSLAAGYTF.

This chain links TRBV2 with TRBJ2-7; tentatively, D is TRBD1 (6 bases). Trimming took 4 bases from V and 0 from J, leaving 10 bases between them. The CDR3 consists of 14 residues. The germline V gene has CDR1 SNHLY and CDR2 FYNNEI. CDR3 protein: CASSVDRFSYEQYF. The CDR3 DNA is TGTGCCAGCAGTGTCGACAGGTTCTCCTACGAGCAGTACTTC.

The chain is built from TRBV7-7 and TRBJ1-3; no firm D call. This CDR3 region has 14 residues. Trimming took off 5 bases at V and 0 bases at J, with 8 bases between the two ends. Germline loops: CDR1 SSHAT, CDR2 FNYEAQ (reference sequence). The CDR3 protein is CASSPGSSGNTIYF. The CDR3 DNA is TGTGCCAGCAGCCCCGGGAGCTCTGGAAACACCATATATTTT.

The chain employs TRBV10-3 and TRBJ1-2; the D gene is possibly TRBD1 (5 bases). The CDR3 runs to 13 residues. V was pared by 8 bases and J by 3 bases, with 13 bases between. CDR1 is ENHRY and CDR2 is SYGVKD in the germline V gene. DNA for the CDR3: TGTGCCATCCGCCCTGACAGTTACTATGGCTACACCTTC. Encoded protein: CAIRPDSYYGYTF.

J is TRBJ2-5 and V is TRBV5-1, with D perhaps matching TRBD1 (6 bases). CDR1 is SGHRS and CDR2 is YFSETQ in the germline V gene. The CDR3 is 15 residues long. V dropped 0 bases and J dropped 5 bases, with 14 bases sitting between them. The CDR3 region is CASSLAWGQRETQYF. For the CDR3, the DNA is TGCGCCAGCAGCTTGGCCTGGGGGCAGAGGGAGACCCAGTACTTC.

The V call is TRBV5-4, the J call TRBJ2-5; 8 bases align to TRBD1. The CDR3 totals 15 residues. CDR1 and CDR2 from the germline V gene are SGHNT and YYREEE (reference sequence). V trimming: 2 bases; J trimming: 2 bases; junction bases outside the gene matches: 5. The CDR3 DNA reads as TGTGCCAGCAGCTTTTGGACAGGGTCTCAAGAGACCCAGTACTTC. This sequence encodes CASSFWTGSQETQYF.

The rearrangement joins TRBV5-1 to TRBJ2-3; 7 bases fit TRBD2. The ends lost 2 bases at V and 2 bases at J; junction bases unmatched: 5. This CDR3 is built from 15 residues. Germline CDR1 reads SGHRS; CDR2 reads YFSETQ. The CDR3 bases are TGCGCCAGCAGCTTTTCAAGCGGGATCACAGATACGCAGTATTTT. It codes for CASSFSSGITDTQYF.

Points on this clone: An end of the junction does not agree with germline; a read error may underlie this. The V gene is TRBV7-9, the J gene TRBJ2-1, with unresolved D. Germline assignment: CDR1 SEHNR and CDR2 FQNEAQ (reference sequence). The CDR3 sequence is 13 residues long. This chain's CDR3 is CSSSLAAGNEQFF. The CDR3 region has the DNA TGTTCCAGCAGCTTAGCTGCAGGCAATGAGCAGTTCTTC.

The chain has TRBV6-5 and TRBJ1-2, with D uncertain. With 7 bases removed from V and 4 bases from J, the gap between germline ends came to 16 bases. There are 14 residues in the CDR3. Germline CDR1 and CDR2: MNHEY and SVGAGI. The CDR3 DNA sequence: TGTGCCAGCACCCGCGGAGGGTCTACCTATGGCTACACCTTC. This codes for CASTRGGSTYGYTF.

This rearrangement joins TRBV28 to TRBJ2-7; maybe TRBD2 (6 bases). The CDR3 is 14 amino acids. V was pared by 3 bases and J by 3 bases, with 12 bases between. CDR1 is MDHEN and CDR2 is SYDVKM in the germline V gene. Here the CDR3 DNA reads TGTGCCAGCAGTTTCCGCGGGGCGTTCTACGAGCAGTACTTC. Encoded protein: CASSFRGAFYEQYF.

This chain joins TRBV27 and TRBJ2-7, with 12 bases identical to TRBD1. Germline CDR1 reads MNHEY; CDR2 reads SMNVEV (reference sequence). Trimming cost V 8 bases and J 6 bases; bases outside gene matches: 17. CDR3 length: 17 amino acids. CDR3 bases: TGTGCCAGCTCCAACCTACCGGGACAGGGGGCAGGTGGCGAGCAGTACTTC. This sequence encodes CASSNLPGQGAGGEQYF.

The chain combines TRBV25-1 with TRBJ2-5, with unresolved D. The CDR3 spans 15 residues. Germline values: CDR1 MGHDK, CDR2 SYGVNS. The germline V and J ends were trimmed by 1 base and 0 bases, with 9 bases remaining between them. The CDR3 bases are TGTGCCAGCAGTGAATTCTCTAGGTACCAAGAGACCCAGTACTTC. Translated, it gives CASSEFSRYQETQYF.

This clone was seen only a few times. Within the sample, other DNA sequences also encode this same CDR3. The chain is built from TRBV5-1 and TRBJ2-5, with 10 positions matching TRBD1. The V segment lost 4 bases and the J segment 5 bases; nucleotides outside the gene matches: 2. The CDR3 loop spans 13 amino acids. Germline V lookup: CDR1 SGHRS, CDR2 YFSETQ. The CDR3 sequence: CASSLGQGETQYF. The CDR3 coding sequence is TGCGCCAGCAGCCTGGGACAGGGGGAGACCCAGTACTTC.